The subject of this entry is one TCR beta chain. Its target is unknown. The CDR3 has 14 amino acids. CDR1 is SGHAT, CDR2 FQNNGV, per germline. Trimming removed 5 bases at V and 2 bases at J, with 12 bases between. The entirety of the isolated RNA underwent reverse transcription, so expressed TCRB transcripts were sequenced. Sequencing used immunoSEQ multiplex PCR; TCRdb keeps in-frame clones, though not all of them. The data show about 150,000 clones, 8.5% to 12% seen once. This specimen comes from a study of beta chain features in type 1 diabetes. Overall study findings and caveats: It was possible that PCR favored shorter templates, equally so in patients and controls.

The source material was naive CD4+ T cells from blood. The receptor was isolated from a man younger than 35 in good health. The chain joins TRBV11-2 to TRBJ1-2; possibly TRBD1 for D (6 bases). This chain's CDR3 is CASSKTGWNYGYTF. CDR3 sequence (DNA): TGTGCCAGCAGCAAAACAGGGTGGAACTATGGCTACACCTTC.